Below are 2 T cell receptor beta chains sequenced from a single sample in a study of shared clonotypes between healthy human individuals. TCRdb's table, derived via immunoSEQ multiplex PCR, lists solely in-frame clones and lacks some. Here the sample spans 1.5 million to 2.5 million clones, about 95% being singletons. CD45RO negativity and positive selection for CCR7 defined naive CD8 cells, a population that excluded terminally differentiated effector memory CD45RA+ cells. The sample was naive CD8+ T cells sorted from blood. These receptor sequences come from a man aged 18 to 29 in good health.

Of note for this clone: An end of the junction does not agree with germline; a read error may underlie this. J is TRBJ2-2 and V is TRBV7-7; D gene unclear. CDR3 length: 13 amino acids. The germline V gene encodes CDR1 SSHAT and CDR2 FNYEAQ (reference sequence). CDR3 coding DNA: TGTGCTAGCAGCTCCTCCAGAACCGGGGAGCTGTTTTTT. This translates into CASSSSRTGELFF.

This rearrangement joins TRBV7-8 to TRBJ1-1; D is perhaps TRBD1 (5 bases). The germline V gene encodes CDR1 SGHVS and CDR2 FQNEAQ. V was trimmed by 5 bases and J by 8 bases, leaving 12 bases between them. CDR3 length: 12 amino acids. CDR3 in DNA: TGTGCCAGCAGCACTATGACAGACGAAGCTTTCTTT. Translation: CASSTMTDEAFF.